The T cell receptor (beta chain) under discussion was sequenced for a study of T cell repertoires in cytomegalovirus infection. Turning to the study itself: In the study, CMV epitopes included recently identified HLA-C-restricted and well-studied HLA-B-restricted ones. CMV infection plus the matching HLA type was flagged by public TCR beta signatures.

TCRdb fed the reads into MiXCR, producing one record per CDR3 protein. The data hold a few hundred thousand distinct CDR3 sequences, with roughly 43% observed a single time. CDR3 length equals 15 residues. The germline V gene has CDR1 SGHNT and CDR2 YENEEA. With V trimmed by 5 bases and J by 0 bases, 6 bases remained unmatched. Worth noting for this clonotype: Its specificity is not known.

General study points: Cumulative frequency of public TCR beta families picked out carriers of CMV plus the relevant HLA. HLA-C-restricted TCR beta clonotypes specific for CMV led the ex vivo response.

Sequences were derived from cultured PBMCs, sampled from culture after CMV antigen stimulation. This clonotype was sampled from a human donor in good health (CMV status not recorded). Some clones in this sample may be carry-over from other donors' samples. This chain connects TRBV11-3 to TRBJ2-7; 8 nucleotides match TRBD1. The CDR3 loop reads CASSPGTGHSYEQYF. In DNA form, the CDR3 reads TGTGCCAGCAGCCCTGGGACAGGTCACTCCTACGAGCAGTACTTC.